This is a list of T cell receptor beta chains from one sample in a study of regulatory T cells in long-lasting Graves disease. TCRdb ran MiXCR on the multiplex PCR reads and lists one entry per CDR3 protein. The sample consists of hundreds of thousands of distinct CDR3 sequences, around 20% of them appearing once. The input for sequencing was peripheral blood mononuclear cells (PBMCs), taken when the disease was refractory, from a patient treated with antithyroid drugs. The receptors here all came from a female donor with Graves disease. CDR3s include the opening cysteine and the closing phenylalanine or tryptophan.

TRBV5-1	TRBJ2-7	CASSRGNRENEQYF
TRBV2	TRBJ1-2	CASTPTGKYGYTF
TRBV20-1	TRBJ1-2	CSARDLTRDLHYGYTF
TRBV30	TRBJ1-2	CAWSDEGYTF
TRBV5-1	TRBJ2-3	CASSSIHVADTQYF
TRBV2	TRBJ2-7	CASNDDRGPHNEQYF
TRBV6-6	TRBJ1-1	CASSYSTGGMSEAFF
TRBV3-1	TRBJ2-7	CASSQEPGWRDEQYF
TRBV4-2	TRBJ2-7	CASSQAVREGSYEQYF
TRBV7-3	TRBJ2-3	CASSHRGLADTQYF
TRBV7-2	TRBJ2-7	CASTPDRSDSYEQYF
TRBV9	TRBJ2-1	CASSVVQGARDEQFF
TRBV7-6	TRBJ2-7	CASSSSGTAPEQYF
TRBV7-9	TRBJ2-5	CASSFPGGIWQETQYF
TRBV2	TRBJ2-7	CASLTAQGYEQYF
TRBV28	TRBJ2-7	CASSLATGQVFGEQYF
TRBV2	TRBJ2-2	CASRRSNVGELFF
TRBV3-1	TRBJ2-3	CASSQDGARTDTQYF
TRBV28	TRBJ1-4	CASSLGAPNEKLFF
TRBV14	TRBJ1-2	CASSQDRGGTPYGYTF
TRBV12-3/TRBV12-4	TRBJ1-2	CASTSRRTKGYTF
TRBV5-6	TRBJ1-1	CASSGGGVRDEAFF
TRBV28	TRBJ2-5	CASNRAELAGQETQYF
TRBV7-2	TRBJ2-4	CASSLEGALVSNIQYF
TRBV5-1	TRBJ2-2	CASSRTVSGELFF
TRBV20-1	TRBJ2-7	CSARDQGTGGDEQYF
TRBV7-2	TRBJ1-3	CASSPGTALWAGNTIYF
TRBV20-1	TRBJ2-7	CSARDFGTSGTLLSYEQYF
TRBV11-2	TRBJ2-7	CASSWGPTYEQYF
TRBV6-1	TRBJ1-1	CASNMGGTEAFF
TRBV12-3/TRBV12-4	TRBJ2-2	CASSPHQRDRTGELFF
TRBV4-1	TRBJ2-7	CASSPKPGQAYEQYF
TRBV11-2	TRBJ2-7	CASSSRTGQVDYEQYF
TRBV6-1	TRBJ2-4	CASTRGARDIQYF
TRBV28	TRBJ2-7	CASTFPAGAGEQYF
TRBV2	TRBJ1-1	CASSEIGTGGLEPTEAFF
TRBV6-1	TRBJ2-2	CASSEESSGELFF
TRBV20-1	TRBJ2-7	CSAPGTSGPYEQYF
TRBV11-2	TRBJ2-7	CASTPEEVVVYEQYF
TRBV20-1	TRBJ2-7	CSARPSGNYEQYF
TRBV7-2	TRBJ1-5	CASSPGPVSPQHF
TRBV2	TRBJ2-1	CASSEVSSYNEQFF
TRBV5-1	TRBJ1-5	CASSLEGMDQPQHF
TRBV2	TRBJ2-7	CASSGTERTTYEQYF
TRBV5-1	TRBJ2-6	CASSLGNSGANVLTF
TRBV7-9	TRBJ2-7	CASSFLAGGPDEQYF
TRBV2	TRBJ2-7	CASSWGTPGPYEQYF
TRBV28	TRBJ2-1	CASSTSGLTYNEQFF
TRBV5-1	TRBJ1-3	CASSAGTGTGNTIYF
TRBV11-2	TRBJ2-5	CASSLETGTQETQYF
TRBV10-3	TRBJ1-5	CAISTQGPHRGNQPQHF
TRBV9	TRBJ2-7	CASSVSPTDYEQYF
TRBV7-9	TRBJ2-7	CASSLLTRIGSYEQYF
TRBV11-2	TRBJ2-2	CASSSTPRTGGFSGELFF
TRBV12-3/TRBV12-4	TRBJ1-4	CASSLGQGFEKLFF
TRBV20-1	TRBJ1-1	CSALALNTEAFF
TRBV6-1	TRBJ1-4	CASTGQGRVTNEKLFF